Listed here are 20 T cell receptor beta chains from one sample, sequenced in a study of blood T cell repertoires in COVID-19. Sequencing used immunoSEQ multiplex PCR; TCRdb keeps in-frame clones, though not all of them. The profile covers roughly 350,000 clones, with more than 75% appearing a single time and 3.5% to 4.5% taken by the ten largest. The sequenced sample consisted of peripheral blood. The receptors here all came from a woman aged 45-65 years with active or convalescent COVID-19.

The table lists this clone with a few counts. The chain employs TRBV5-4 and TRBJ1-4, with D maybe TRBD1 (6 bases). V lost 3 bases and J lost 6, with 15 bases in between. Germline V gene data show CDR1 as SGHNT and CDR2 as YYREEE (reference sequence). The CDR3 spans 15 residues. The CDR3 sequence: CASSSSPRTDEKLFF. The CDR3 region has the DNA TGTGCCAGCAGCTCCTCGCCCAGGACAGATGAAAAACTGTTTTTT.

This chain joins TRBV6-5 and TRBJ2-7; no definite D call. Germline values: CDR1 MNHEY, CDR2 SVGAGI. The CDR3 spans 16 residues. Trimming removed 0 bases at V and 3 bases at J, with 15 bases between. CDR3 in DNA: TGTGCCAGCAGTTACTCTTACAGAAGTCGGTACTACGAGCAGTACTTC. It yields the protein CASSYSYRSRYYEQYF.

The table lists this clone with a few counts. The CDR3 DNA is TGTGCCAGCAGTATCGGACTGGTAGTAGCCTACGAGCAGTACTTC. Its translation: CASSIGLVVAYEQYF. The chain uses TRBV28 and TRBJ2-7; weak D call: TRBD2 (5 bases). Deletions cut 5 bases from V and 2 bases from J, with 16 bases between. Germline CDR1 is MDHEN and CDR2 is SYDVKM. The CDR3 runs 15 residues.

The chain employs TRBV30 and TRBJ1-1, with 7 bases fitting TRBD1. CDR3 length equals 18 residues. From germline, CDR1 is GTSNPN and CDR2 SVGIG (reference sequence). The J segment lost 0 bases and the V segment lost 8 bases, leaving 21 bases of the junction unmatched. The CDR3 DNA follows: TGTGCCAGTCGTGGGGGTGACCGGGACAGTTCCATGAACACTGAAGCTTTCTTT. Translated, it gives CASRGGDRDSSMNTEAFF.

V usage is TRBV4-2 and J usage is TRBJ2-1; D is unclear. This CDR3 comprises 16 residues. V was cut by 2 bases and J by 0 bases, with 11 bases left in between. Germline-derived CDR1 and CDR2 are LGHNA and YNFKEQ. The CDR3 region is CASSQHAASSYNEQFF. CDR3 nucleotides: TGTGCCAGCAGCCAACACGCGGCTAGCTCCTACAATGAGCAGTTCTTC.

This chain uses TRBV5-1 with TRBJ2-2; 7 bases are a match to TRBD2. Trimming removed 4 bases from V and 8 bases from J; junction bases left unmatched: 17. Germline CDR1 SGHRS, CDR2 YFSETQ. This CDR3 has 17 amino acids. The DNA for the CDR3 is TGCGCCAGCAGCGCTTCACTAGCGCCTGTTTCTCGTGGGGAGCTGTTTTTT. Translation gives CASSASLAPVSRGELFF. Complete variable domain (other parts from reference TRBV5-1 and TRBJ2-2): KAGVTQTPRYLIKTRGQQVTLSCSPISGHRSVSWYQQTPGQGLQFLFEYFSETQRNKGNFPGRFSGRQFSNSRSEMNVSTLELGDSALYLCASSASLAPVSRGELFFGEGSRLTVL.

The chain links TRBV21-1 to TRBJ1-4; TRBD1, as called in the table, went unchecked against the DNA. TRBV21-1 is shown as a pseudogene. The CDR3 loop spans 15 amino acids. CDR3: CASSTRTGRNEKLFF. CDR3 bases: TGTGCCAGCAGCACCCGGACAGGGAGAAATGAAAAACTGTTTTTT.

V gene TRBV18 combines with J gene TRBJ2-1; 9 bases line up with TRBD2. This CDR3 is built from 16 residues. The germline V gene has CDR1 KGHSH and CDR2 LQKENI. V shed 3 bases, J shed 5 bases, and the junction held 8 bases outside the gene matches. CDR3 nucleotide sequence: TGTGCCAGCTCACCCCGGATAGCGGGAGCCCACAATGAGCAGTTCTTC. Translation: CASSPRIAGAHNEQFF.

The rearrangement links TRBV19 to TRBJ2-1; D gene unclear. Germline V gives CDR1 LNHDA, CDR2 SQIVND (reference sequence). The CDR3 length is 13 residues. V was trimmed by 3 bases and J by 0 bases, leaving 3 bases between them. CDR3 sequence reads: CASSIISYNEQFF. The CDR3 DNA follows: TGTGCCAGTAGTATCATCTCCTACAATGAGCAGTTCTTC. Full variable domain (outside the CDR3, taken from reference TRBV19 and TRBJ2-1): DGGITQSPKYLFRKEGQNVTLSCEQNLNHDAMYWYRQDPGQGLRLIYYSQIVNDFQKGDIAEGYSVSREKKESFPLTVTSAQKNPTAFYLCASSIISYNEQFFGPGTRLTVL.

The chain recombines TRBV18 with TRBJ1-2; D might be TRBD1 (5 bases). V was trimmed by 5 bases and J by 2 bases, leaving 6 bases between them. CDR3 length equals 12 residues. Germline V lookup: CDR1 KGHSH, CDR2 LQKENI. The DNA of the CDR3 is TGTGCCAGCTCAGGACAAAACTATGGCTACACCTTC. Protein sequence: CASSGQNYGYTF. Complete variable domain (other parts from reference TRBV18 and TRBJ1-2): NAGVMQNPRHLVRRRGQEARLRCSPMKGHSHVYWYRQLPEEGLKFMVYLQKENIIDESGMPKERFSAEFPKEGPSILRIQQVVRGDSAAYFCASSGQNYGYTFGSGTRLTVV.

V and J are TRBV27 and TRBJ2-5, with D maybe TRBD1 (6 bases). Germline V gene lookup returns CDR1 MNHEY and CDR2 SMNVEV (reference sequence). Trimming took off 5 bases at V and 5 bases at J, with 12 bases between the two ends. This CDR3 is 13 amino acids long. CDR3 sequence reads: CASSTGTRETQYF. CDR3 nucleotides: TGTGCCAGCAGTACCGGGACACGGGAGACCCAGTACTTC.

The chain couples TRBV28 to TRBJ2-7, with TRBD1 matching 10 bases. The length of the CDR3 is 15 residues. Unmatched junction bases numbered 12, after V lost 6 bases and J lost 7 bases. Germline V gene lookup returns CDR1 MDHEN and CDR2 SYDVKM. This CDR3 is CASRGSGQGYGEQYF. CDR3 in DNA: TGTGCCAGCAGGGGGTCGGGACAGGGGTACGGGGAGCAGTACTTC.

The J gene is TRBJ2-3, the V gene TRBV4-3; 12 positions agree with TRBD2. The germline gives CDR1 LGHNA, CDR2 YSLEER. V gave up 4 bases and J gave up 4 bases; unmatched junction bases: 9. This CDR3 contains 17 residues. The CDR3 region has the DNA TGCGCCAGCAGCCTGGGACTAGCGGGTCTGACGGCAGATACGCAGTATTTT. Translating it yields CASSLGLAGLTADTQYF.

J is TRBJ2-7 and V is TRBV24-1, with 7 bases lining up with TRBD1. V lost 7 bases to trimming and J lost 6 bases; unmatched junction nucleotides: 11. Germline V gene lookup returns CDR1 KGHDR and CDR2 SFDVKD. CDR3 length: 14 amino acids. The CDR3 loop reads CATSDPGQPGEQYF. CDR3 bases: TGTGCCACCAGCGACCCGGGACAGCCAGGCGAGCAGTACTTC.

The chain joins TRBV28 to TRBJ2-1; 14 bases match TRBD2. J lost 9 bases, V lost 5 bases, and 9 bases had no gene match. CDR1 is MDHEN, CDR2 SYDVKM, per germline. The CDR3 covers 16 residues. The CDR3 region is CASSPETSGRDFEQFF. The DNA for the CDR3 is TGTGCCAGCAGTCCCGAGACTAGCGGGAGGGACTTTGAGCAGTTCTTC.

The gene calls are TRBV14 and TRBJ1-1; D is possibly TRBD1 (5 bases). V was shortened by 1 base and J by 0 bases, with 15 bases between the two germline ends. The CDR3 runs to 17 residues. Germline CDR1 is SGHDN and CDR2 is FVKESK. The CDR3 reads CASSQAQAGILNTEAFF. The CDR3 DNA follows: TGTGCCAGCAGCCAAGCCCAAGCAGGGATTTTGAACACTGAAGCTTTCTTT.

V is TRBV18 and J is TRBJ1-5; 8 bases are a match to TRBD1. V was pared by 5 bases and J by 5 bases, with 5 bases of the junction left unmatched. Germline CDR1 is KGHSH and CDR2 is LQKENI. This CDR3 spans 14 amino acids. The DNA of the CDR3 is TGTGCCAGCTCAGGACAGGGCGGCGATCAGCCCCAGCATTTT. Amino acid sequence: CASSGQGGDQPQHF.

The chain recombines TRBV30 with TRBJ1-5, with TRBD1 as a possible D gene (6 bases). Trimming removed 5 bases from V and 6 bases from J, with 17 bases in between. In germline, CDR1 is GTSNPN, CDR2 SVGIG (reference sequence). The CDR3 loop spans 14 amino acids. The CDR3 protein is CAWSNTGSAQPQHF. DNA of the CDR3: TGTGCCTGGTCCAATACAGGGTCTGCTCAGCCCCAGCATTTT.

This clone came up once. The chain combines TRBV25-1 with TRBJ2-7; TRBD1 matches 11 bases. CDR3 length: 13 amino acids. With V trimmed by 7 bases and J by 6 bases, 5 bases remained unmatched. CDR1 MGHDK and CDR2 SYGVNS come from the germline V gene. In DNA, the CDR3 is TGTGCCAGCATTGGACAGGGGGCAGCCGAGCAGTACTTC. Translated, it gives CASIGQGAAEQYF.

This sequence joins TRBV6-1 and TRBJ1-5; 9 bases map to TRBD1. This CDR3 region has 16 residues. The V segment lost 4 bases and the J segment 4 bases; nucleotides outside the gene matches: 8. Germline V gives CDR1 MNHNS, CDR2 SASEGT. This CDR3 reads CASSVTGTGSNQPQHF. CDR3 coding DNA: TGTGCCAGCAGTGTTACGGGGACAGGGTCGAATCAGCCCCAGCATTTT.